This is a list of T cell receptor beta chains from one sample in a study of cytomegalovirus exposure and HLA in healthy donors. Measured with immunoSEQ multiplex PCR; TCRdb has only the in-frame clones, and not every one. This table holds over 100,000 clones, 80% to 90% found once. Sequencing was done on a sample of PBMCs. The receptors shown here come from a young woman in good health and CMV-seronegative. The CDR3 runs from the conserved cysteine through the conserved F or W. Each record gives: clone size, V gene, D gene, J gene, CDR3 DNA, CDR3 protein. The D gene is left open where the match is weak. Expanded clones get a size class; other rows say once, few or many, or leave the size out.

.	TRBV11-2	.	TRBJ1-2	TGTGCCAGCAGCACTCACGGGCGAGAAGGACAGTACGGCTACACCTTC	CASSTHGREGQYGYTF
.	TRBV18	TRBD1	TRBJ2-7	TGTGCCAGCTCACCTGACCGGACAGGGGCCTACGAGCAGTACTTC	CASSPDRTGAYEQYF
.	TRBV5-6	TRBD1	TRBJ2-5	TGTGCCAGCAGCTGGGGGACAGACCAAGAGACCCAGTACTTC	CASSWGTDQETQYF
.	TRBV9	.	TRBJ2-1	TGTGCCAGCAGCACTACCGGGGACTCCCACAATGAGCAGTTCTTC	CASSTTGDSHNEQFF
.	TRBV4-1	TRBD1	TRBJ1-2	TGCGCCAGCAGCCCGTATACCCTGACAGGGGGCGGCGGCTACACCTTC	CASSPYTLTGGGGYTF
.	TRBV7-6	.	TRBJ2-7	TGTGCCAGCAGCTTAGGTCCCGTCAGGGGCCACGAGCAGTACTTC	CASSLGPVRGHEQYF
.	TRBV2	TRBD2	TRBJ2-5	TGTGCCAGCAGTGAAGGCGGGGGATACCAAGAGACCCAGTACTTC	CASSEGGGYQETQYF
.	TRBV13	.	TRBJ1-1	TGTGCCAGCAGCGCGACCAGGGTTGAAGCTTTCTTT	CASSATRVEAFF
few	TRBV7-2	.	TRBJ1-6	TGTGCCAGCAGCCCCTACTCTTCACCCCTCCACTTT	CASSPYSSPLHF
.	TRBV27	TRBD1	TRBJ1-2	TGTGCCAGCAGTTTATCGGGACAGGGGGCTAATGGCTACACCTTC	CASSLSGQGANGYTF
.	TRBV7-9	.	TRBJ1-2	TGTGCCAGCAGCTCAGGGAGAGCGGACAGCTTC	CASSSGRADSF
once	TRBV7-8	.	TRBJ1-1	TGTGCCAGCAGCTTAGGGGGCACGAAGACTGAAGCTTTCTTT	CASSLGGTKTEAFF
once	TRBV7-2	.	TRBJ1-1	TGTGCCAGCAGCTTACCAGGGATGAACACTGAAGCTTTCTTT	CASSLPGMNTEAFF
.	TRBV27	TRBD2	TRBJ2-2	TGTGCCAGCAGTTTACCCCTAGCGGGGGGGGCCGGGGAGCTGTTTTTT	CASSLPLAGGAGELFF
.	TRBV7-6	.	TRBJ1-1	TGTGCCAGCAGCTCGCAGGGTTTTGGGAACACTGAAGCTTTCTTT	CASSSQGFGNTEAFF
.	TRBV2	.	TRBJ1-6	TGTGCCAGCGGGTGGGACAATAATTCACCCCTCCACTTT	CASGWDNNSPLHF
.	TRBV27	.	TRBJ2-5	TGTGCCAGCAGTTTCCAGGGGGAGACCCAGTACTTC	CASSFQGETQYF
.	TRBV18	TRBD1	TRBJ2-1	TGTGCCAGCTCACCAGAGGGACAGGGTTTGCGAATTGGGCTCTTC	CASSPEGQGLRIGLF
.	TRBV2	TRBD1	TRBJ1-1	TGTGCCAGCAGCCAACAGGGGGTGAACACTGAAGCTTTCTTT	CASSQQGVNTEAFF
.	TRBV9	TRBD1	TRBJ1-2	TGTGCCAGCAGCGTATTGGGACAGAGTTCCAGCGGCTACACCTTC	CASSVLGQSSSGYTF
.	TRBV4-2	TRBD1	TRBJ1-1	TGTGCCAGCAGCCAAGGACAGGGGACTTCGAACACTGAAGCTTTCTTT	CASSQGQGTSNTEAFF
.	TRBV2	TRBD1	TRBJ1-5	TGTGCCAGCAGGGGGACAGGGACGGGCAATCAGCCCCAGCATTTT	CASRGTGTGNQPQHF
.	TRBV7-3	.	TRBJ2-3	TGTGCCAGCAGCTTCGGGGGACAGTCAGATACGCAGTATTTT	CASSFGGQSDTQYF
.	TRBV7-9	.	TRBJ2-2	TGTGCCGGAGGGATTCGGGAATACACCGGGGAGCTGTTTTTT	CAGGIREYTGELFF
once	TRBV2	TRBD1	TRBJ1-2	TGTGCCAGCAGTGAAGCCCTAAGGGACAGATTATATGGCTACACCTTC	CASSEALRDRLYGYTF
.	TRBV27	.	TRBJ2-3	TGTGCCAGCAGTCTAAGAGCGCCTAGCACAGATACGCAGTATTTT	CASSLRAPSTDTQYF
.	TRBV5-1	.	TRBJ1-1	TGCGCCAGCAGCTTGGAAAGTTTCGGTGAAGCTTTCTTT	CASSLESFGEAFF
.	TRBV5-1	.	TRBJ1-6	TGCGCCAGCAGCGACGCGAGGGTCGGGGATAATTCACCCCTCCACTTT	CASSDARVGDNSPLHF
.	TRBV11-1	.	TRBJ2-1	TGTGCCAGCAGCTCACCTACCTCCGGGGAGATTGAGCAGTTCTTC	CASSSPTSGEIEQFF
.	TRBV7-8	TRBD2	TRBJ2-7	TGTGCCAGCAGCTTAGGGACCAGCGGGGGTTACGAGCAGTACTTC	CASSLGTSGGYEQYF
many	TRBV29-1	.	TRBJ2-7	TGCAGCGTTGTAGTAGCCTACGAGCAGTACTTC	CSVVVAYEQYF